This T cell receptor (beta chain) was recovered during a study of liver allograft versus peripheral blood T cells. Looking at the study overall: Transplanted livers and recipients' peripheral blood had their T cell receptor repertoires compared.

The CDR3 covers 19 residues. V gave up 2 bases and J gave up 1 base, with 20 bases separating them. The germline gives CDR1 SEHNR, CDR2 FQNEAQ (reference sequence). Study results and limitations: Reportedly, the T cell receptor repertoires inside liver allografts were not the same as those in peripheral blood.

TCRdb independently ran MiXCR on the reads; one entry per CDR3 protein. Of some 9,200 distinct CDR3 sequences in the sample, 15% were seen once. With regard to this clonotype: Its antigen is not known.

The V call is TRBV7-9, the J call TRBJ2-2; tentative D call: TRBD2 (6 bases). This TCR came from a human patient who had a liver transplant. Some T cells may originate from the graft donor. CDR3 in DNA: TGTGCCAGCAGCTTATCTCGGCTAGCGAGGCGAGGGAACACCGGGGAGCTGTTTTTT. Residues: CASSLSRLARRGNTGELFF.